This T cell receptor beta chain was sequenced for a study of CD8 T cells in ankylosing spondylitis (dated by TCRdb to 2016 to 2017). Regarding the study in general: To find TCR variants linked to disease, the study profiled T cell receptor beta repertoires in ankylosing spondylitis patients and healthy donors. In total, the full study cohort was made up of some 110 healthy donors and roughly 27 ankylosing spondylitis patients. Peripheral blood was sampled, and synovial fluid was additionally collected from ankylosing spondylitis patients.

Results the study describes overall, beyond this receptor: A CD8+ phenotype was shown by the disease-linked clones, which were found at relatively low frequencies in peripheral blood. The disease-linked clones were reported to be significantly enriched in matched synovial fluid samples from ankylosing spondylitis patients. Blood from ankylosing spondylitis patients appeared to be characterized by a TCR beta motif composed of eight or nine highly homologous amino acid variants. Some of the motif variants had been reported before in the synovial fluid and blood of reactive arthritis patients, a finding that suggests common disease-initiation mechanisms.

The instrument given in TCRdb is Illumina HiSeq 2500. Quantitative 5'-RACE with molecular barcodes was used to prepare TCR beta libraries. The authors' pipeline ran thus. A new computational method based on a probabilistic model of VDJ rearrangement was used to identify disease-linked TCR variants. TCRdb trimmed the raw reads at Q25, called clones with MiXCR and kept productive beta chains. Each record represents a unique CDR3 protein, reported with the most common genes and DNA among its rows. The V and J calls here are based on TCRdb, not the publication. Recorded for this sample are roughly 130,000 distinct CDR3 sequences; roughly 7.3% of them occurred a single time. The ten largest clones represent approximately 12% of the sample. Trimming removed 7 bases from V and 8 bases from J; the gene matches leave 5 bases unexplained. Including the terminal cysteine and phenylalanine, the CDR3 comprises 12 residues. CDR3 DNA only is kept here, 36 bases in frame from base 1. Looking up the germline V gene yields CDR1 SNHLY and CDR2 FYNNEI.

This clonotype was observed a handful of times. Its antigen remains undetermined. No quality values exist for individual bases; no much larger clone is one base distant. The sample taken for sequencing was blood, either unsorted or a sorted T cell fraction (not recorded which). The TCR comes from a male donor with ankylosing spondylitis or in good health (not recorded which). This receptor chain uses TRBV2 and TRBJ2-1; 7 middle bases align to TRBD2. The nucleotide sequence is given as TGTGCCAGCACCGAGACTAGCTATGAGCAGTTCTTC. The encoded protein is CASTETSYEQFF.